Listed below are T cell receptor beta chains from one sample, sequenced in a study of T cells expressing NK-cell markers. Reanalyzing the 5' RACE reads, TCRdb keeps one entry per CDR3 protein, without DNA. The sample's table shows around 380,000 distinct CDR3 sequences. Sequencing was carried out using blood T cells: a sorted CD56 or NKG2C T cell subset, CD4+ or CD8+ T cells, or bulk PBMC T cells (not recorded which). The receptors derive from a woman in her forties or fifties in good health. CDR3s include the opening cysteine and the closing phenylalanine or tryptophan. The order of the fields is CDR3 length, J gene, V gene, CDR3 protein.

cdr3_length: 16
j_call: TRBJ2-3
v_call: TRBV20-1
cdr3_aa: CSARDRLAHSTDTQYF

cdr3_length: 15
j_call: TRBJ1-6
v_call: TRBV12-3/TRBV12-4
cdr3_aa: CASSLIGGGNSPLHF

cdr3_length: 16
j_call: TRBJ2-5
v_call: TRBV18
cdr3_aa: CASSPWTSGTEETQYF

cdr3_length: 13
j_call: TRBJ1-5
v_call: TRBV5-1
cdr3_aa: CASSLGEGQAQHF

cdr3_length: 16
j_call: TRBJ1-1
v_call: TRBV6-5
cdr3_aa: CASSYSRPRENTEAFF

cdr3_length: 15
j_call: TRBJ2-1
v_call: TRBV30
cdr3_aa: CASDGLADSYNEQFF

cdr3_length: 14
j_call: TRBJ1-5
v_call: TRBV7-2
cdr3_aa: CASSLETEYQPQHF

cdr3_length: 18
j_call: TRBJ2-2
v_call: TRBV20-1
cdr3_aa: CSANKMGPGRSHTGELFF

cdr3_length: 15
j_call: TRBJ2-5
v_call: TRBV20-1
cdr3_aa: CSASPGGFIQETQYF

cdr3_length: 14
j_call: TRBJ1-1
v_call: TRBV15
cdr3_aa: CATSRDRSVIEAFF

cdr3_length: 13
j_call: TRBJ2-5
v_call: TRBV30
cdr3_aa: CAWSRSGTETQYF

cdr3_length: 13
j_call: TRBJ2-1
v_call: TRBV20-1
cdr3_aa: CSAQESPIAKQFF

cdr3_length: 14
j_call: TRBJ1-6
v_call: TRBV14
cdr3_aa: CASSPLFYNSPLHF

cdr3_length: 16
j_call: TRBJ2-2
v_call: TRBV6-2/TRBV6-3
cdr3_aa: CASSYPGTGSAGELFF

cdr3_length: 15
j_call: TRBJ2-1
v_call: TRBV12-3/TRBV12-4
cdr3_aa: CASTRTSGTYNEQFF

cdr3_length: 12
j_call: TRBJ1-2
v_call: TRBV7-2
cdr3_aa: CASSSNRIGYTF

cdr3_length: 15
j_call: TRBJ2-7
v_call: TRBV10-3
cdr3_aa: CAIRPGQGSTYEQYF

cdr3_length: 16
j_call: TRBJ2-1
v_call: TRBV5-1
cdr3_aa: CASSLAPTSSGNEQFF

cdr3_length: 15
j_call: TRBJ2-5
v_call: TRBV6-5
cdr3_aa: CASSPPGRPQETQYF

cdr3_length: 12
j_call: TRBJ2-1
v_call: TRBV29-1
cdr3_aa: CSVDLRYNEQFF

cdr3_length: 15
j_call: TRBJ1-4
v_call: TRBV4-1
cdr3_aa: CASSQERQGYEKLFF

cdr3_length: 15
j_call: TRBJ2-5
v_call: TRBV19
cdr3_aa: CASSIGESLRETQYF

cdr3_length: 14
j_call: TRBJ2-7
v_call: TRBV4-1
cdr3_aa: CASSPGTGEDEQYF

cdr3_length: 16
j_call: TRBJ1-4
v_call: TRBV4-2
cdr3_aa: CASSQVSGTGAEKLFF

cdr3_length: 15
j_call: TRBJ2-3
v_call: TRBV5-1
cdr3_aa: CASRGGTTGTDTQYF

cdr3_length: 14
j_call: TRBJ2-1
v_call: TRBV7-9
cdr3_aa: CASSSTWPYNEQFF

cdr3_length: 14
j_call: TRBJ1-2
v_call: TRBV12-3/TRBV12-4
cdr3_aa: CASTHGDRVYGYTF